This T cell receptor (beta chain) emerged from a study of OX40 agonist ivuxolimab in advanced cancers. Study-wide context: Six ivuxolimab dose levels, 0.01 to 10 mg/kg, were given intravenously every 2 weeks. Study-level findings and limits: Mean expanded clone counts were higher in CD8+ than CD4+ T cells. Within 6 weeks, CD4+ and CD8+ blood T cells expanded clonally at 0.1 to 3.0 mg/kg.

The CDR3 runs to 14 residues. In germline, CDR1 is SNHLY, CDR2 FYNNEI. With 6 bases clipped from V and 3 bases from J, the junction kept 8 bases outside the gene matches. Concerning this clone: The antigen is undetermined.

The assay was immunoSEQ multiplex PCR, and TCRdb's table has in-frame clones only and misses some. The data show tens of thousands of clones, about 88% seen once. The starting material was CD4+ or CD8+ T cells sorted from blood, obtained in a trial of the OX40 agonist ivuxolimab. This rearrangement joins TRBV2 to TRBJ2-7; TRBD1 aligns across 7 bases. The receptor comes from an adult with an advanced solid tumor such as melanoma, head and neck, liver or kidney cancer. In nucleotides, the CDR3 is TGTGCCAGCAGGACCGGGACAGCAGACTACGAGCAGTACTTC. It is translated as CASRTGTADYEQYF.